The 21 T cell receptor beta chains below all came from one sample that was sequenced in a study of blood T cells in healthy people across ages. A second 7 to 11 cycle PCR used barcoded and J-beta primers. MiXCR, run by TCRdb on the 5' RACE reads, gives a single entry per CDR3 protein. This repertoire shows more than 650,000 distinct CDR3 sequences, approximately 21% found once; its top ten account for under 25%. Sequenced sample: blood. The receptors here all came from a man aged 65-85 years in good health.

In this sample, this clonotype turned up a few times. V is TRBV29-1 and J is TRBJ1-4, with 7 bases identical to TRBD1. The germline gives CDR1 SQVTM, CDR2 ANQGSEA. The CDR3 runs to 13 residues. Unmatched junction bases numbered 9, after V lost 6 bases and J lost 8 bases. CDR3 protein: CSVPHRGREKLFF. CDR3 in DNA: TGCAGCGTGCCCCACAGGGGAAGAGAAAAACTGTTTTTT.

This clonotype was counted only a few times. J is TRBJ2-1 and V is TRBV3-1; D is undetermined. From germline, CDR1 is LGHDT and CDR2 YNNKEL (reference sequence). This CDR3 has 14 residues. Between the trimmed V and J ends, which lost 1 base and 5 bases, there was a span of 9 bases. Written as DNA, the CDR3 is TGTGCCAGCAGCCAAGGGCCCAGTAACAATGAGCAGTTCTTC. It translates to CASSQGPSNNEQFF.

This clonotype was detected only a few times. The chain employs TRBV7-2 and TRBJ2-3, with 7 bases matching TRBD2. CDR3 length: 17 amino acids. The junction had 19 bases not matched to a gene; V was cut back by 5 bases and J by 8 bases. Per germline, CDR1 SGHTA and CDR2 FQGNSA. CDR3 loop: CASSTSFGTIAAGTQYF. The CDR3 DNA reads TGTGCCAGCAGCACTTCTTTCGGGACTATAGCCGCAGGTACGCAGTATTTT. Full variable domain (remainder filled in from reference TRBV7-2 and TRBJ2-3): GAGVSQSPSNKVTEKGKDVELRCDPISGHTALYWYRQSLGQGLEFLIYFQGNSAPDKSGLPSDRFSAERTGGSVSTLTIQRTQQEDSAVYLCASSTSFGTIAAGTQYFGPGTRLTVL.

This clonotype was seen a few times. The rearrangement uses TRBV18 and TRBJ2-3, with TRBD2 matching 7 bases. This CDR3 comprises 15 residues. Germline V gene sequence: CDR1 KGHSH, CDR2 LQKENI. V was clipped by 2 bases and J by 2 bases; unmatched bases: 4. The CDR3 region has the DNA TGTGCCAGCTCACCAGTGGGAGGGAACACAGATACGCAGTATTTT. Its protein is CASSPVGGNTDTQYF.

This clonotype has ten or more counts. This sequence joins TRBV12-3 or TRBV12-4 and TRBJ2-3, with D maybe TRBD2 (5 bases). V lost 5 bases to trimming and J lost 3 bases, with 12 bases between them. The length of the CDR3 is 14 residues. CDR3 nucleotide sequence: TGTGCCAGCAGTCTGGAACTAGAAACAGATACGCAGTATTTT. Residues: CASSLELETDTQYF.

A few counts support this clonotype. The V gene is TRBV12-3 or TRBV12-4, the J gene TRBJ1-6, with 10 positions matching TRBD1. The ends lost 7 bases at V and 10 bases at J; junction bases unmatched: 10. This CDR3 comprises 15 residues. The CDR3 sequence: CASTLGGQGLSPLHF. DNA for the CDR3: TGTGCCAGCACCCTTGGGGGACAGGGGTTATCACCCCTCCACTTT.

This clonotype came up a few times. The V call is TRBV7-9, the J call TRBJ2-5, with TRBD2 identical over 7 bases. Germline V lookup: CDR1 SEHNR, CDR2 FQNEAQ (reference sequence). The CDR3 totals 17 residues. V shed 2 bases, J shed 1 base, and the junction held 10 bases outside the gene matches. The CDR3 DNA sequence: TGTGCCAGCAGCTTATTGAGGCGGGGGAAACGCCAAGAGACCCAGTACTTC. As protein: CASSLLRRGKRQETQYF.

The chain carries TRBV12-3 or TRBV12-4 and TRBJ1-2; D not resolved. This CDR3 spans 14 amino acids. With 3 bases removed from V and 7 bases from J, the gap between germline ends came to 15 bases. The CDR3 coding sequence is TGTGCCAGCAGTTTGGGAACTGCCACGGGTGGCTACACCTTC. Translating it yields CASSLGTATGGYTF.

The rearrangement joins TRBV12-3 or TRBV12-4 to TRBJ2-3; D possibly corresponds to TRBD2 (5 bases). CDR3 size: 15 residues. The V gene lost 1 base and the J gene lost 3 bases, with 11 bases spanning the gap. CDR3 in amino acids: CASSLGSGYTDTQYF. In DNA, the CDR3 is TGTGCCAGCAGTTTAGGTTCGGGGTATACAGATACGCAGTATTTT.

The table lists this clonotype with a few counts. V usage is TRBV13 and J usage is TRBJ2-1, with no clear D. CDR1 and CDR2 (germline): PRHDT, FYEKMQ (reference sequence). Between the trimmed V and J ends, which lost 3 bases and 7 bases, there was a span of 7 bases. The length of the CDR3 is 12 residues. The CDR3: CASSFTQNEQFF. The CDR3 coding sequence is TGTGCCAGCAGCTTCACCCAGAATGAGCAGTTCTTC.

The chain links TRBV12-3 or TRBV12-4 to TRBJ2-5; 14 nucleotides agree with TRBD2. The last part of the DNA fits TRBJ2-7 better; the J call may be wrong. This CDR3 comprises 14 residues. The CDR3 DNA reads TGTGCCAGCAGCTCCGGGACTAGCGGGAGCGAGCAGTACGTC. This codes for CASSSGTSGSEQYV.

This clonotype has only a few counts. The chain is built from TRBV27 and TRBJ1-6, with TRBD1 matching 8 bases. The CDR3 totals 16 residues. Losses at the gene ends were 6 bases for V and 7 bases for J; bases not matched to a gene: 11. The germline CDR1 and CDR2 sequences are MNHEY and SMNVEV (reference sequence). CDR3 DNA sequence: TGTGCCAGCAGCCGTACTGGACAGGGTCGGAATTCACCCCTCCACTTT. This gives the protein CASSRTGQGRNSPLHF.

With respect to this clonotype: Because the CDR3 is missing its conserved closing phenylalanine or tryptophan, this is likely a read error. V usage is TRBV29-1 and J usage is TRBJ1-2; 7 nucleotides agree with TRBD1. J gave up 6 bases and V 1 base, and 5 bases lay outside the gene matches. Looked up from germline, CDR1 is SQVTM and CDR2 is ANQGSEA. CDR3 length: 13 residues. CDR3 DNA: TGCAGCGTTGAAGTTTCAGGGGGGAATGGCTACACCCTC. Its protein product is CSVEVSGGNGYTL.

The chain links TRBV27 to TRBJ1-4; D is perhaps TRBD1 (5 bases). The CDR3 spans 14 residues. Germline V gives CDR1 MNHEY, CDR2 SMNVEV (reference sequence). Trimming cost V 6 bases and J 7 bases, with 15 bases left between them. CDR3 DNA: TGTGCCAGCAGCCGAATAGGGGAGACTGAAAAACTGTTTTTT. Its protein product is CASSRIGETEKLFF.

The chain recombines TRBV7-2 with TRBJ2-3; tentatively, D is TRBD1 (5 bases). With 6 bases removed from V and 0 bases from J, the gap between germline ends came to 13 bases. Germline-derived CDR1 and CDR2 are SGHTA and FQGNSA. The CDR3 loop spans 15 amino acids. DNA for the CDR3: TGTGCCAGCAGGATCACAGGATCTAGCACAGATACGCAGTATTTT. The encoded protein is CASRITGSSTDTQYF.

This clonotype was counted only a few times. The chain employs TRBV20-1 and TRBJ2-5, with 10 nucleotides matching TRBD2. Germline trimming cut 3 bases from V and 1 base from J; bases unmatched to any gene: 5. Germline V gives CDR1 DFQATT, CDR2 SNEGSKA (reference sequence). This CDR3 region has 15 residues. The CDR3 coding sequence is TGCAGTGCTAGCCATAGCGGGGGGTCCCAAGAGACCCAGTACTTC. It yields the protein CSASHSGGSQETQYF.

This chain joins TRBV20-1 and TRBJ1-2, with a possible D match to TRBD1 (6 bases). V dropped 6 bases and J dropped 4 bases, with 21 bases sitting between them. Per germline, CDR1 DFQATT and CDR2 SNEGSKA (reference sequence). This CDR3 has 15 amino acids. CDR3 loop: CSASLRGPTLYGYTF. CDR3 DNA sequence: TGCAGTGCCTCCCTACGGGGGCCTACCCTCTATGGCTACACCTTC.

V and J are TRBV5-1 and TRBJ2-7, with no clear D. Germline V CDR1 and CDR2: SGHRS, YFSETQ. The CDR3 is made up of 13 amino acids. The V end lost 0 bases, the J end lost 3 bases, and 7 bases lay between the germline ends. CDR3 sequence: CASSLDPIYEQYF. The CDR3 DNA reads TGCGCCAGCAGCTTGGACCCAATCTACGAGCAGTACTTC.

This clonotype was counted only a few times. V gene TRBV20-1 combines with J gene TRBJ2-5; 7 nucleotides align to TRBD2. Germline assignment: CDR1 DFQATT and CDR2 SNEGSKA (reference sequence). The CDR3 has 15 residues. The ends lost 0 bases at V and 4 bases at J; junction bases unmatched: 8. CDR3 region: CSARDVREKGETQYF. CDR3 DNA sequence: TGCAGTGCTAGAGATGTGCGGGAGAAAGGAGAGACCCAGTACTTC.

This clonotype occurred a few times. DNA of the CDR3: TGTGCCACCAGTGATTCGGACGGTTACAATGAGCAGTTCTTC. This gives the protein CATSDSDGYNEQFF. The chain couples TRBV24-1 to TRBJ2-1; D remains unclear. The CDR3 sequence is 14 residues long. Germline CDR1 and CDR2: KGHDR and SFDVKD. Trimming pared 2 bases from V and 4 bases from J, leaving 8 bases between.

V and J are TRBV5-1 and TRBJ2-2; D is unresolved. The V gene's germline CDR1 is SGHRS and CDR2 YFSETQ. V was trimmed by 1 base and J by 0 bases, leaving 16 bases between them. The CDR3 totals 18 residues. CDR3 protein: CASSLYPSVASNTGELFF. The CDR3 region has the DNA TGCGCCAGCAGCTTGTATCCATCCGTTGCTTCGAACACCGGGGAGCTGTTTTTT.